Below, 28 T cell receptor beta chains from the same sample are listed, as sequenced in a study of shared clonotypes between healthy human individuals. Method: immunoSEQ multiplex PCR; TCRdb's copy keeps in-frame clones and lacks some. Here the sample spans some 530,000 clones, approximately 81% being singletons. The sequenced sample was PBMCs. Receptors were obtained from a woman aged 40 to 50 in good health. Some clones in this sample may be carry-over from other donors' samples.

The chain joins TRBV6-1 to TRBJ1-2; 8 nucleotides align to TRBD1. This CDR3 is 15 amino acids long. V dropped 2 bases and J dropped 7; count of bases not matched to a gene: 9. CDR1 MNHNS and CDR2 SASEGT come from the germline V gene. The CDR3 DNA reads as TGTGCCAGCAGTGAATCCGAGACAGGGGTACGTGGCTACACCTTC. Its protein is CASSESETGVRGYTF.

The V gene is TRBV5-4, the J gene TRBJ2-3; D is perhaps TRBD2 (5 bases). V lost 0 bases and J 0 bases, leaving 14 bases between the germline ends. CDR1 and CDR2 from the germline V gene are SGHNT and YYREEE (reference sequence). CDR3 length: 17 amino acids. CDR3 residues: CASSLDGRGPSTDTQYF. CDR3 bases: TGTGCCAGCAGCTTGGACGGGCGCGGGCCTAGCACAGATACGCAGTATTTT.

V gene TRBV27 combines with J gene TRBJ2-1; D is possibly TRBD2 (6 bases). Germline V gives CDR1 MNHEY, CDR2 SMNVEV (reference sequence). V lost 3 bases to trimming and J lost 0 bases, with 9 bases between them. The CDR3 covers 15 residues. The CDR3 sequence is CASSLEGSSYNEQFF. CDR3 bases: TGTGCCAGCAGTTTGGAGGGAAGCTCCTACAATGAGCAGTTCTTC.

V usage is TRBV7-9 and J usage is TRBJ2-5; 13 bases fit TRBD2. With 5 bases clipped from V and 5 bases from J, the junction kept 5 bases outside the gene matches. CDR3 length equals 15 residues. The germline V gene encodes CDR1 SEHNR and CDR2 FQNEAQ (reference sequence). The CDR3 bases are TGTGCCAGCAGCACCTTACTAGCGGGAGGGGAGACCCAGTACTTC. Translating gives CASSTLLAGGETQYF. Supplemented by reference TRBV7-9 and TRBJ2-5, the full variable domain reads DTGVSQNPRHKITKRGQNVTFRCDPISEHNRLYWYRQTLGQGPEFLTYFQNEAQLEKSRLLSDRFSAERPKGSFSTLEIQRTEQGDSAMYLCASSTLLAGGETQYFGPGTRLLVL.

The chain is built from TRBV5-1 and TRBJ1-2, with D tentatively TRBD1 (6 bases). Germline CDR1 SGHRS, CDR2 YFSETQ. V was pared by 4 bases and J by 5 bases, with 18 bases between. This CDR3 region has 15 residues. The CDR3 reads CASSPNGQMLYGYTF. The DNA for the CDR3 is TGCGCCAGCAGCCCGAACGGACAGATGCTGTATGGCTACACCTTC.

J is TRBJ2-7 and V is TRBV28; TRBD1 aligns across 10 bases. CDR1 MDHEN and CDR2 SYDVKM come from the germline V gene. There are 15 residues in the CDR3. V was pared by 4 bases and J by 2 bases, with 5 bases of the junction left unmatched. This chain's CDR3 is CASSSGTGAPYEQYF. The CDR3 DNA sequence: TGTGCCAGCAGTTCCGGGACAGGGGCCCCCTACGAGCAGTACTTC.

The chain combines TRBV18 with TRBJ1-1; D is unresolved. V was shortened by 6 bases and J by 1 base, with 18 bases between the two germline ends. CDR1 is KGHSH, CDR2 LQKENI, per germline. The CDR3 covers 16 residues. The CDR3 region is CASSPNPWTGNTEAFF. In DNA form, the CDR3 reads TGTGCCAGCTCCCCCAATCCCTGGACGGGGAACACTGAAGCTTTCTTT.

The CDR3 DNA reads as TGTGCCAGCAGCTTGGAGTGGGGCGGTGGAGAAGAGACCCAGTACTTC. It is translated as CASSLEWGGGEETQYF. The rearrangement uses TRBV5-4 and TRBJ2-5, with D possibly matching TRBD1 (5 bases). From germline, CDR1 is SGHNT and CDR2 YYREEE (reference sequence). V lost 0 bases to trimming and J lost 3 bases, with 15 bases between them. CDR3 length equals 16 residues.

This clone came up a few times. Other DNA sequences in this sample translate to the same CDR3. The chain couples TRBV7-9 to TRBJ1-5; no definite D call. This CDR3 is 12 amino acids long. V was clipped by 1 base and J by 4 bases, with 2 bases between them. CDR1 is SEHNR and CDR2 is FQNEAQ in the germline V gene (reference sequence). CDR3 in DNA: TGTGCCAGCAGCTTAGGGAATCAGCCCCAGCATTTT. As protein: CASSLGNQPQHF.

The chain joins TRBV2 to TRBJ2-2; no clear D. The CDR3 is 14 residues long. V dropped 7 bases and J dropped 6 bases, with 15 bases sitting between them. Per the germline V gene, CDR1 is SNHLY and CDR2 is FYNNEI. CDR3 bases: TGTGCCAGCAATAGGCGGCAGTCCTCCGGGGAGCTGTTTTTT. Encoded protein: CASNRRQSSGELFF.

Worth noting for this clone: Other DNA sequences in this specimen translate into the identical CDR3. The chain carries TRBV19 and TRBJ1-5, with D possibly being TRBD1 (5 bases). Germline CDR1 is LNHDA and CDR2 is SQIVND (reference sequence). The CDR3 runs to 13 residues. With 5 bases removed from V and 4 bases from J, the gap between germline ends came to 9 bases. CDR3 nucleotide sequence: TGTGCCAGTAGTTCCCAGGGAAATCAGCCCCAGCATTTT. It translates to CASSSQGNQPQHF.

Of note for this clone: A far larger clone differs by one base, so this is likely a read error. The sample holds other DNA sequences that translate to the same CDR3. This chain joins TRBV18 and TRBJ1-1; no firm D call. This CDR3 contains 16 residues. Germline V lookup: CDR1 KGHSH, CDR2 LQKENI. The CDR3 region is CASSPSPLEMNTEAFF. CDR3 DNA: TGTGCCAGCTCACCCTCGCCCCTTGAGATGAACACTGAAGCCTTCTTT.

CDR3: CASSLRTGREKLFF. The CDR3 coding sequence is TGTGCCAGCAGCTTGAGGACAGGGCGTGAAAAACTGTTTTTT. The chain links TRBV7-9 to TRBJ1-4, with TRBD1 identical over 8 bases. J was trimmed by 7 bases and V by 3 bases; bases with no gene match: 4. The germline V gene encodes CDR1 SEHNR and CDR2 FQNEAQ (reference sequence). The CDR3 is made up of 14 amino acids. Together with reference TRBV7-9 and TRBJ1-4, the CDR3 gives the full variable domain: DTGVSQNPRHKITKRGQNVTFRCDPISEHNRLYWYRQTLGQGPEFLTYFQNEAQLEKSRLLSDRFSAERPKGSFSTLEIQRTEQGDSAMYLCASSLRTGREKLFFGSGTQLSVL.

The V gene is TRBV4-1, the J gene TRBJ2-7; D possibly matches TRBD1 or TRBD2 (5 bases each). Germline CDR1 is MGHRA and CDR2 is YSYEKL. V was cut by 4 bases and J by 3 bases, with 13 bases left in between. The CDR3 spans 14 residues. Written as DNA, the CDR3 is TGCGCCAGCAGCCCCGAAGGGACCTTCTACGAGCAGTACTTC. Translated, it gives CASSPEGTFYEQYF.

The chain couples TRBV30 to TRBJ1-1; the D is unclear. Germline V gene sequence: CDR1 GTSNPN, CDR2 SVGIG (reference sequence). This CDR3 spans 12 amino acids. The V gene lost 1 base and the J gene lost 5 bases, with 8 bases spanning the gap. The CDR3 DNA is TGTGCCTGGAGTGCCCTAGGTACTGAAGCTTTCTTT. Residues: CAWSALGTEAFF.

About this clone: Only one base separates this from a far larger clonotype, so it likely reflects a read error. The genes are TRBV6-5 and TRBJ2-5; D assignment may be TRBD1 or TRBD2 (5 bases each). Germline-derived CDR1 and CDR2 are MNHEY and SVGAGI. The length of the CDR3 is 14 residues. V dropped 5 bases and J dropped 13 bases, with 23 bases sitting between them. The CDR3 nucleotides are TGTGCCAGCAGTCTACAAGAGGGACCCAATACACGGTACTTC. Its protein is CASSLQEGPNTRYF.

This clone appeared many times. This chain links TRBV27 with TRBJ2-1; 13 bases fit TRBD2. V shed 4 bases, J shed 8 bases, and the junction held 14 bases outside the gene matches. Germline assignment: CDR1 MNHEY and CDR2 SMNVEV (reference sequence). The CDR3 sequence is 18 residues long. In nucleotides, the CDR3 is TGTGCCAGCAGTTCCGTGACTAGCGGGAGGTCCATTCCGGATGAGCAGTTCTTC. Its protein is CASSSVTSGRSIPDEQFF.

The genes are TRBV5-4 and TRBJ2-5; D is unclear. V gave up 0 bases and J gave up 4 bases, with 13 bases separating them. Germline CDR1 and CDR2: SGHNT and YYREEE (reference sequence). The CDR3 is 15 amino acids. The CDR3 DNA reads TGTGCCAGCAGCTTGGACCCAACGGCTGGAGAGACCCAGTACTTC. Amino acid sequence: CASSLDPTAGETQYF. The complete variable domain, with remaining parts taken from reference TRBV5-4 and TRBJ2-5, reads ETGVTQSPTHLIKTRGQQVTLRCSSQSGHNTVSWYQQALGQGPQFIFQYYREEENGRGNFPPRFSGLQFPNYSSELNVNALELDDSALYLCASSLDPTAGETQYFGPGTRLLVL.

This clone was counted a single time. The chain combines TRBV7-8 with TRBJ2-7, with no clear D. The CDR3 is 15 amino acids. CDR1 is SGHVS and CDR2 is FQNEAQ in the germline V gene. The V end was cut by 1 base, the J end by 2 bases, with 12 bases between. The CDR3 DNA follows: TGTGCCAGCAGCTTAGTGCAAGGCTTTGCCTACGAGCAGTACTTC. This sequence encodes CASSLVQGFAYEQYF.

For this clone: A far larger clone is off by one base, so a read error is likely. The chain is built from TRBV2 and TRBJ1-5; possible D gene TRBD1, 5 bases. The CDR3 covers 13 residues. The V gene's germline CDR1 is SNHLY and CDR2 FYNNEI. Trimming cost V 3 bases and J 6 bases, with 9 bases left between them. This CDR3 is CASSDRVSQPQHF. The DNA for the CDR3 is TGTGCCAGCAGTGACAGGGTTAGTCAGCCCCAGCATTTT. Full variable domain (missing parts from reference TRBV2 and TRBJ1-5): EPEVTQTPSHQVTQMGQEVILRCVPISNHLYFYWYRQILGQKVEFLVSFYNNEISEKSEIFDDQFSVERPDGSNFTLKIRSTKLEDSAMYFCASSDRVSQPQHFGDGTRLSIL.

The J gene is TRBJ2-7, the V gene TRBV11-2; 14 nucleotides agree with TRBD2. CDR3 length equals 15 residues. Germline V lookup: CDR1 SGHAT, CDR2 FQNNGV. The ends lost 5 bases at V and 7 bases at J; junction bases unmatched: 7. The CDR3 protein is CASSPWTSGRWEQYF. CDR3 nucleotide sequence: TGTGCCAGCAGCCCCTGGACTAGCGGGAGGTGGGAGCAGTACTTC. Full variable domain (remainder filled in from reference TRBV11-2 and TRBJ2-7): EAGVAQSPRYKIIEKRQSVAFWCNPISGHATLYWYQQILGQGPKLLIQFQNNGVVDDSQLPKDRFSAERLKGVDSTLKIQPAKLEDSAVYLCASSPWTSGRWEQYFGPGTRLTVT.

This clone was picked up a small number of times. V gene TRBV29-1 combines with J gene TRBJ1-1; D remains unclear. The germline gives CDR1 SQVTM, CDR2 ANQGSEA. The ends were cut back, 3 bases at V and 4 bases at J, with 9 bases in the middle. The CDR3 contains 12 residues. In nucleotides, the CDR3 is TGCAGCGTTGAGTTCCTATCCACTGAAGCTTTCTTT. Amino acid sequence: CSVEFLSTEAFF.

The chain combines TRBV25-1 with TRBJ2-1; 11 positions agree with TRBD2. The CDR3 has 18 residues. CDR1 MGHDK and CDR2 SYGVNS come from the germline V gene. The junction had 16 bases not matched to a gene; V was cut back by 5 bases and J by 7 bases. This chain's CDR3 is CASSPTRGGLAGGNEQFF. CDR3 DNA sequence: TGTGCCAGCAGTCCCACCCGAGGTGGGCTAGCGGGAGGAAATGAGCAGTTCTTC.

This clone has at least ten counts. The junction does not match germline at one end; this may be a read error. This sample also contains other DNA sequences that code for the same CDR3. CDR3 amino acids: CASSRLGDRAYEQYF. The CDR3 bases are TGCGCCAGCAGCCGGTTAGGGGACAGGGCCTATGAGCAGTACTTC. The chain couples TRBV4-1 to TRBJ2-7, with TRBD1 matching over 9 bases. CDR1 is MGHRA, CDR2 YSYEKL, per germline. CDR3 size: 15 residues.

V is TRBV7-9 and J is TRBJ2-7; D uncertain. The ends were cut back, 1 base at V and 3 bases at J, with 7 bases in the middle. The CDR3 sequence is 13 residues long. Germline values: CDR1 SEHNR, CDR2 FQNEAQ (reference sequence). The CDR3 nucleotides are TGTGCCAGCAGCTTAGGTCTCGACTACGAGCAGTACTTC. Its translation: CASSLGLDYEQYF.

This chain links TRBV28 with TRBJ1-1, with no clear D. CDR3 length: 14 residues. CDR1 and CDR2 (germline): MDHEN, SYDVKM. V lost 2 bases and J 0 bases, leaving 7 bases between the germline ends. As DNA, the CDR3 is TGTGCCAGCAGTTTAGCAGACATGAACACTGAAGCTTTCTTT. Protein sequence: CASSLADMNTEAFF.

As concerns this clone: Relative to the germline gene, one junction end is altered; a read error may explain this. V and J are TRBV19 and TRBJ2-1, with 7 bases fitting TRBD1. Germline-derived CDR1 and CDR2 are LNHDA and SQIVND (reference sequence). This CDR3 spans 15 amino acids. The CDR3 DNA reads as TGTGCCACCCGTTGGGGACAGAGCTCCCACAATGAGCAGTTCTTC. Protein sequence: CATRWGQSSHNEQFF.

The chain links TRBV27 to TRBJ1-1; TRBD1 aligns across 9 bases. V dropped 5 bases and J dropped 0; count of bases not matched to a gene: 13. There are 18 residues in the CDR3. Germline loops: CDR1 MNHEY, CDR2 SMNVEV (reference sequence). CDR3 region: CASSKASGTGSMNTEAFF. The CDR3 DNA is TGTGCCAGCAGTAAGGCCTCCGGGACAGGGAGCATGAACACTGAAGCTTTCTTT.